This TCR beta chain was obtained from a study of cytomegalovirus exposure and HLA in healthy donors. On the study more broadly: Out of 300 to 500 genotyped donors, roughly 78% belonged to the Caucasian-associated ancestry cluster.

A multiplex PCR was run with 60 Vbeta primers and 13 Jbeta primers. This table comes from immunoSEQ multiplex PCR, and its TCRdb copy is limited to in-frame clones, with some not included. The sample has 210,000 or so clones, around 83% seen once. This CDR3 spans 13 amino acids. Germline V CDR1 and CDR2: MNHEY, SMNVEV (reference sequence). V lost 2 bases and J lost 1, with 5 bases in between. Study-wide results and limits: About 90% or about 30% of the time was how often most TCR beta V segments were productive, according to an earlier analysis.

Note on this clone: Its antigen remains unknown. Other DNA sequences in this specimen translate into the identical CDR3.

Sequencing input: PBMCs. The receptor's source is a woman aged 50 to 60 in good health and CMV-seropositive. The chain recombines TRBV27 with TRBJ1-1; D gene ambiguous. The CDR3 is CASSLTGNTEAFF. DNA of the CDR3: TGTGCCAGCAGTTTAACCGGGAACACTGAAGCTTTCTTT.